This TCR beta chain was captured in a study of blood T cell repertoires in COVID-19. Study summary: COVID-19 samples from acute and convalescent phases originated in the United States, Italy and Spain. PBMCs, B-cell-depleted T cells, or T cells were the source of the cDNA or gDNA that made up the material.

The trim removed 10 bases at V and 7 bases at J, leaving 11 bases unmatched. The germline gives CDR1 KGHDR, CDR2 SFDVKD. The CDR3 has 14 residues. In the source study's methods: Amplification of reference gene primers provided the estimated nucleated cell counts. Sequencing was performed with immunoSEQ multiplex PCR; in TCRdb, only in-frame clones are kept and a portion is missing. V and J calls and clone size come straight from that table; D and trimming were deduced from the DNA. The table includes 190,000 or so clones, around nine tenths detected once. This receptor was obtained from a woman between 18 and 29 years old who had recovered from COVID-19. The sample consisted of peripheral blood. The rearrangement joins TRBV24-1 to TRBJ2-1, with 8 bases that match TRBD2. CDR3 loop: CATGTSQKLNEQFF. For the CDR3, the DNA is TGTGCCACAGGGACTAGTCAAAAATTGAATGAGCAGTTCTTC.